This record looks at one TCR beta chain sequence and its context. Assay used: immunoSEQ multiplex PCR; TCRdb lists only in-frame clones, some missing. The sample includes approximately 170,000 clones, 70% to 85% of them seen just once. This entry is derived from a study of blood T cell repertoires in COVID-19. The overall study: The United States, Italy and Spain provided the acute and convalescent COVID-19 samples.

V was trimmed by 6 bases and J by 5 bases, leaving 15 bases between them. Germline V lookup: CDR1 LNHDA, CDR2 SQIVND (reference sequence). This CDR3 has 14 residues. This clonotype was sampled from a man older than 75 with COVID-19, enrolled during active disease. The sequencing input was peripheral blood. The rearrangement uses TRBV19 and TRBJ2-3; possible D gene TRBD2, 6 bases. This chain's CDR3 is CASRVYGGEDTQYF. CDR3 DNA: TGTGCCAGTAGGGTTTACGGCGGGGAAGATACGCAGTATTTT.